What follows are 14 T cell receptor beta chains derived from one specimen sequenced in a study of shared clonotypes between healthy human individuals. Repertoires were generated with immunoSEQ multiplex PCR, while TCRdb's copy carries only in-frame clones and drops some. Of 2,500,000 or so clones listed, 85% to 95% are singletons. Input material: naive CD4+ T cells from PBMCs. Noted subset: CD45RA+ positively selected. These receptors all come from a young man in good health. Some clones in this sample may be carry-over from other donors' samples.

The rearrangement joins TRBV4-1 to TRBJ1-5; D is unclear. The CDR3 consists of 16 residues. Looked up from germline, CDR1 is MGHRA and CDR2 is YSYEKL. Trimming removed 0 bases at V and 1 base at J, with 10 bases between. CDR3 bases: TGCGCCAGCAGCCAAGAGGGCCTGGGGAGCAATCAGCCCCAGCATTTT. Translated: CASSQEGLGSNQPQHF.

This clone was seen only once. CDR3: CASSWAPRYNEQFF. CDR3 DNA: TGTGCCAGCAGCTGGGCTCCACGCTACAATGAGCAGTTCTTC. The rearrangement uses TRBV7-2 and TRBJ2-1; D unclear. This CDR3 is built from 14 residues. Trimming removed 4 bases from V and 3 bases from J, with 10 bases in between. From germline, CDR1 is SGHTA and CDR2 FQGNSA.

This chain uses TRBV4-1 with TRBJ2-7, with 8 bases fitting TRBD1. The V segment lost 4 bases and the J segment 4 bases; nucleotides outside the gene matches: 6. The germline CDR1 and CDR2 sequences are MGHRA and YSYEKL. The CDR3 consists of 14 residues. CDR3 nucleotides: TGCGCCAGCAGCCGCGGGACAGGAGAGTACGAGCAGTACTTC. Its protein product is CASSRGTGEYEQYF.

The rearrangement joins TRBV27 to TRBJ2-1; 8 positions agree with TRBD1. The germline V gene has CDR1 MNHEY and CDR2 SMNVEV (reference sequence). This CDR3 has 14 amino acids. The V segment lost 4 bases and the J segment 4 bases; nucleotides outside the gene matches: 3. CDR3 protein: CASSSGGQYNEQFF. The CDR3 nucleotides read TGTGCCAGCAGTTCAGGGGGCCAGTACAATGAGCAGTTCTTC.

V is TRBV18 and J is TRBJ2-1; weak D call: TRBD2 (6 bases). Deletions cut 2 bases from V and 3 bases from J, with 17 bases between. The CDR3 sequence is 17 residues long. Germline CDR1 KGHSH, CDR2 LQKENI. The CDR3 DNA reads as TGTGCCAGCTCACCAAGGGACGCGGGAAGGGACTACAATGAGCAGTTCTTC. Encoded protein: CASSPRDAGRDYNEQFF.

V and J are TRBV28 and TRBJ2-7, with 10 nucleotides matching TRBD1. V gave up 6 bases and J gave up 5 bases; unmatched junction bases: 10. Per the germline V gene, CDR1 is MDHEN and CDR2 is SYDVKM. The CDR3 runs 15 residues. CDR3: CASSPPGQGKNEQYF. Written as DNA, the CDR3 is TGTGCCAGCAGCCCCCCGGGACAGGGGAAGAACGAGCAGTACTTC. The full variable domain, in which reference TRBV28 and TRBJ2-7 provide the parts outside the CDR3, is DVKVTQSSRYLVKRTGEKVFLECVQDMDHENMFWYRQDPGLGLRLIYFSYDVKMKEKGDIPEGYSVSREKKERFSLILESASTNQTSMYLCASSPPGQGKNEQYFGPGTRLTVT.

The chain links TRBV5-1 to TRBJ2-1, with D unresolved. The germline V gene encodes CDR1 SGHRS and CDR2 YFSETQ. The germline V and J ends were trimmed by 7 bases and 1 base, with 12 bases remaining between them. This CDR3 contains 14 residues. In DNA, the CDR3 is TGCGCCAGCGGACCTAGGGTTTCCTACAATGAGCAGTTCTTC. This sequence encodes CASGPRVSYNEQFF.

The chain joins TRBV10-3 to TRBJ2-3; D might be TRBD2 (6 bases). V shed 4 bases and J shed 4 bases, with 21 bases lying between them. Per germline, CDR1 ENHRY and CDR2 SYGVKD. This CDR3 is built from 17 residues. CDR3 sequence: CAISGSSAESTADTQYF. The CDR3 nucleotides read TGTGCCATCAGTGGCTCTAGCGCAGAATCAACGGCAGATACGCAGTATTTT.

Details on this clone: This same CDR3 is encoded by further DNA sequences in the sample. The gene calls are TRBV5-1 and TRBJ2-1; 10 bases are shared with TRBD2. The CDR3 runs 16 residues. The ends lost 0 bases at V and 6 bases at J; junction bases unmatched: 6. Germline lookup yields CDR1 SGHRS and CDR2 YFSETQ. CDR3 sequence reads: CASSLELAGGPNEQFF. CDR3 in DNA: TGCGCCAGCAGCTTGGAGTTAGCGGGAGGCCCCAATGAGCAGTTCTTC.

This clone was seen a single time. The genes are TRBV6-1 and TRBJ1-4; no clear D. Germline loops: CDR1 MNHNS, CDR2 SASEGT. Trimming took 5 bases from V and 8 from J, leaving 12 bases between them. The CDR3 is made up of 13 amino acids. The CDR3, as DNA: TGTGCCAGCAGTCCTCTTTTGTGGGAAAAACTGTTTTTT. Amino acids: CASSPLLWEKLFF.

The gene calls are TRBV2 and TRBJ2-1; D gene unclear. Trimming pared 6 bases from V and 0 bases from J, leaving 9 bases between. Per germline, CDR1 SNHLY and CDR2 FYNNEI. The CDR3 length is 14 residues. In DNA form, the CDR3 reads TGTGCCAGCAGGGGGTCGAGCTCCTACAATGAGCAGTTCTTC. Its translation is CASRGSSSYNEQFF. The full variable domain, with the rest looked up from reference TRBV2 and TRBJ2-1, is EPEVTQTPSHQVTQMGQEVILRCVPISNHLYFYWYRQILGQKVEFLVSFYNNEISEKSEIFDDQFSVERPDGSNFTLKIRSTKLEDSAMYFCASRGSSSYNEQFFGPGTRLTVL.

The chain has TRBV5-1 and TRBJ2-2; possible D gene TRBD1, 5 bases. The V gene's germline CDR1 is SGHRS and CDR2 YFSETQ. The CDR3 runs 12 residues. V was shortened by 4 bases and J by 11 bases, with 12 bases between the two germline ends. CDR3 coding DNA: TGCGCCAGCAGCCACAATAGGGGTGAGCTGTTTTTT. Encoded protein: CASSHNRGELFF.

The chain employs TRBV5-1 and TRBJ2-5, with D unresolved. In germline, CDR1 is SGHRS, CDR2 YFSETQ. CDR3 length: 16 residues. V was clipped by 4 bases and J by 1 base, with 17 bases between them. CDR3 in amino acids: CASSAQGAAVQETQYF. The CDR3 region has the DNA TGCGCCAGCAGCGCCCAAGGCGCGGCGGTCCAAGAGACCCAGTACTTC.

Concerning this clone: Compared with germline, one end of the junction differs, possibly owing to a read error. This rearrangement joins TRBV28 to TRBJ1-2, with D perhaps TRBD1 (6 bases). The CDR3 length is 12 residues. The germline V gene has CDR1 MDHEN and CDR2 SYDVKM. CDR3 bases: TGTGCCGGCAGCTCGGGGGCCTATGGCTACACCTTC. Amino acid sequence: CAGSSGAYGYTF.